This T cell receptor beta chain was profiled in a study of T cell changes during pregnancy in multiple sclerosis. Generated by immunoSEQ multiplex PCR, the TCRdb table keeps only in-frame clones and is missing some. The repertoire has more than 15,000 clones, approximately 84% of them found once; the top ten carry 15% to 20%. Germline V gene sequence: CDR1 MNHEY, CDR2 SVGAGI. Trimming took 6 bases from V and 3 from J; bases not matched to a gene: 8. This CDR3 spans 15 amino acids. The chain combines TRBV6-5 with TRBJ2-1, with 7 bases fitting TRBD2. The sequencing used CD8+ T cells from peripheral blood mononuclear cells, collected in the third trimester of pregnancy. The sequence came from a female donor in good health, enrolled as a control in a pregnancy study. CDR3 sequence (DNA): TGTGCCAGCAGATCCGACCTAGCGGACTACAATGAGCAGTTCTTC. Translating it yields CASRSDLADYNEQFF.